Listed here are 5 T cell receptor beta chains from one sample, sequenced in a study of shared clonotypes between healthy human individuals. Assay: immunoSEQ multiplex PCR; the TCRdb copy retains only in-frame clones and omits some. The sample yields 2,500,000 or so clones, 90% to 95% seen once. The sample comprised naive CD4+ T cells from PBMCs. As for subset: CD45RA+ positively selected. The receptors were gathered from a man younger than 30 in good health. Some clones in this sample may be carry-over from other donors' samples.

The chain is built from TRBV5-5 and TRBJ1-4; a possible D gene is TRBD1 (6 bases). CDR3 length equals 16 residues. The ends were cut back, 1 base at V and 7 bases at J, with 17 bases in the middle. CDR1 and CDR2 from the germline V gene are SGHKS and YYEKEE (reference sequence). The CDR3 reads CASSLRLGDNGEKLFF. The DNA of the CDR3 is TGTGCCAGCAGCTTGAGGTTGGGGGACAACGGTGAAAAACTGTTTTTT.

This chain connects TRBV6-5 to TRBJ1-2; a weak D match, TRBD1 (6 bases). CDR1 and CDR2 from the germline V gene are MNHEY and SVGAGI. The V end lost 10 bases, the J end lost 2 bases, and 20 bases lay between the germline ends. CDR3 length: 15 amino acids. The CDR3 coding sequence is TGTGCCATCTACCCTCCTACAGGGAGGAACTATGGCTACACCTTC. Its protein is CAIYPPTGRNYGYTF.

V and J are TRBV5-1 and TRBJ2-1; 16 positions match TRBD2. Trimming at V came to 4 bases and at J to 8 bases, leaving 12 bases not matched to a gene. Germline V gene lookup returns CDR1 SGHRS and CDR2 YFSETQ. The CDR3 consists of 18 residues. Written as DNA, the CDR3 is TGCGCCAGCAGCCTAGGGACTAGCGGGAGGGCCATAATCGATGAGCAGTTCTTC. Amino acids: CASSLGTSGRAIIDEQFF.

In regard to this clone: The sample holds other DNA sequences that translate to the same CDR3. The CDR3 reads CASSPTGQPDYGYTF. For the CDR3, the DNA is TGTGCCAGCTCACCGACCGGACAGCCTGACTATGGCTACACCTTC. The chain combines TRBV18 with TRBJ1-2, with a possible D match to TRBD1 (6 bases). The CDR3 sequence is 15 residues long. The germline V gene encodes CDR1 KGHSH and CDR2 LQKENI. V gave up 3 bases and J gave up 3 bases, with 14 bases separating them.

The chain links TRBV29-1 to TRBJ2-7; 11 bases fit TRBD2. This CDR3 spans 14 amino acids. J lost 4 bases, V lost 5 bases, and 7 bases had no gene match. The germline V gene has CDR1 SQVTM and CDR2 ANQGSEA. As DNA, the CDR3 is TGCAGCGTTATTCCGGGACTAGCGGTTTACGAGCAGTACTTC. It specifies CSVIPGLAVYEQYF.